This TCR beta chain is from a study of blood T cells in healthy people across ages. Findings and limits, study-wide: The unknown donor CMV status may have confounded expanded clonotype changes. Reliance upon unsorted PBMCs precluded definitive naive versus antigen-experienced comparison.

This clonotype occurred many times. The antigen is undetermined. A second PCR of 7 to 11 cycles used a sample-barcoded 5' primer and a J-beta primer mix. TCRdb reprocessed the 5' RACE reads via MiXCR and lists one record per CDR3 protein. The table shows around 670,000 distinct CDR3 sequences, with under 30% occurring only once. The V gene lost 0 bases and the J gene lost 4 bases, with 20 bases spanning the gap. Looked up from germline, CDR1 is SGDLS and CDR2 is YYNGEE. This CDR3 has 19 residues. The V call is TRBV9, the J call TRBJ2-6, with D perhaps matching TRBD2 (6 bases). Sequenced sample: blood. The sequence came from a woman older than 75 in good health. Here the CDR3 reads CASSVGSEGRRPGANVLTF. CDR3 nucleotide sequence: TGTGCCAGCAGCGTAGGCTCGGAAGGGAGGAGGCCCGGGGCCAACGTCCTGACTTTC.